This entry lists 30 T cell receptor beta chains sequenced from one sample in a study of T cells in localized non-small cell lung cancer. Libraries were prepared by immunoSEQ multiplex PCR; TCRdb keeps only in-frame clonotypes and omits some of them. The sample has about 1,500 clones; about 24% are singletons. The material was lung tumor tissue, obtained before any cancer treatment. All receptors come from a female donor of 60 years or more with stage II lung adenocarcinoma.

Sample share makes this clone large. V is TRBV11-3 and J is TRBJ2-7; TRBD2 is a possible D gene (5 bases). CDR1 and CDR2 (germline): SGHNT, YENEEA. The CDR3 has 14 amino acids. Trimming removed 5 bases from V and 3 bases from J, with 14 bases in between. DNA of the CDR3: TGTGCCAGCAGCCGAACTGGAGAGGGCTACGAGCAGTACTTC. This encodes CASSRTGEGYEQYF.

This clone turned up a few times. J is TRBJ2-3 and V is TRBV9, with 7 nucleotides matching TRBD2. Germline CDR1 reads SGDLS; CDR2 reads YYNGEE. The CDR3 runs 14 residues. The J segment lost 5 bases and the V segment lost 5 bases, leaving 8 bases of the junction unmatched. The CDR3 sequence is CASRGDQRGDTQYF. In DNA form, the CDR3 reads TGTGCCAGCAGAGGGGACCAGCGGGGAGATACGCAGTATTTT. The full variable domain, completed using reference TRBV9 and TRBJ2-3, is DSGVTQTPKHLITATGQRVTLRCSPRSGDLSVYWYQQSLDQGLQFLIQYYNGEERAKGNILERFSAQQFPDLHSELNLSSLELGDSALYFCASRGDQRGDTQYFGPGTRLTVL.

The chain joins TRBV28 to TRBJ2-3; 8 bases fit TRBD1. Trimming cost V 4 bases and J 3 bases; bases outside gene matches: 3. From germline, CDR1 is MDHEN and CDR2 SYDVKM. The CDR3 sequence is 14 residues long. In nucleotides, the CDR3 is TGTGCCAGCAGTTCCAGACAGGGGACAGATACGCAGTATTTT. Protein: CASSSRQGTDTQYF. Full variable domain (outside the CDR3, taken from reference TRBV28 and TRBJ2-3): DVKVTQSSRYLVKRTGEKVFLECVQDMDHENMFWYRQDPGLGLRLIYFSYDVKMKEKGDIPEGYSVSREKKERFSLILESASTNQTSMYLCASSSRQGTDTQYFGPGTRLTVL.

The J gene is TRBJ2-2, the V gene TRBV29-1; D perhaps matches TRBD2 (5 bases). V dropped 5 bases and J dropped 6 bases, with 16 bases sitting between them. Germline V CDR1 and CDR2: SQVTM, ANQGSEA. This CDR3 is built from 14 residues. The CDR3 spells CSVRGPSGSGELFF. Here the CDR3 DNA reads TGCAGCGTTCGGGGTCCCAGTGGCTCCGGGGAGCTGTTTTTT.

This clone was counted between two and nine times. The junction departs from the called germline gene at one end, perhaps through a read error. V usage is TRBV11-3 and J usage is TRBJ2-1; tentative D call: TRBD2 (6 bases). CDR1 is SGHNT and CDR2 is YENEEA in the germline V gene. This CDR3 has 15 amino acids. The CDR3, as DNA: TGTGCTAGCAGCCATTCCGGGAGCTCCTACAATGAGCAGTTCTTC. Its protein is CASSHSGSSYNEQFF.

The chain uses TRBV28 and TRBJ2-7; 14 nucleotides agree with TRBD2. The CDR3 is 16 amino acids. Germline CDR1 MDHEN, CDR2 SYDVKM. The V gene end was trimmed by 8 bases and the J gene end by 3 bases; junction bases not matched to a gene: 9. The CDR3 DNA reads TGTGCCAGCGGATCCCCGGGACTAGCGGGAGTCTACGAGCAGTACTTC. This encodes CASGSPGLAGVYEQYF.

The rearrangement uses TRBV30 and TRBJ1-2; D is unresolved. Germline V CDR1 and CDR2: GTSNPN, SVGIG (reference sequence). The CDR3 is 13 amino acids. V shed 4 bases and J shed 2 bases, with 11 bases lying between them. The CDR3 DNA is TGTGCCTGGACACGCATAGAAAACTATGGCTACACCTTC. This sequence encodes CAWTRIENYGYTF. Full variable domain (outside the CDR3, taken from reference TRBV30 and TRBJ1-2): SQTIHQWPATLVQPVGSPLSLECTVEGTSNPNLYWYRQAAGRGLQLLFYSVGIGQISSEVPQNLSASRPQDRQFILSSKKLLLSDSGFYLCAWTRIENYGYTFGSGTRLTVV.

This clone occurred a few times. The chain couples TRBV9 to TRBJ1-3, with 7 bases matching TRBD1. The length of the CDR3 is 16 residues. Germline CDR1 and CDR2: SGDLS and YYNGEE. V lost 5 bases, J lost 0 bases, and 8 bases stayed unmatched. CDR3 nucleotide sequence: TGTGCCAGCAGGAACCCTGACAGGGACTCTGGAAACACCATATATTTT. Translated: CASRNPDRDSGNTIYF.

This clone was observed a handful of times. The rearrangement uses TRBV11-3 and TRBJ2-7; 11 bases line up with TRBD2. Germline assignment: CDR1 SGHNT and CDR2 YENEEA. The CDR3 runs 16 residues. Trimming took 2 bases from V and 0 from J; bases not matched to a gene: 3. In DNA, the CDR3 is TGTGCCAGCAGCTTAACTAGCGGGGGCACCTCCTACGAGCAGTACTTC. This translates into CASSLTSGGTSYEQYF. Together with reference TRBV11-3 and TRBJ2-7, the CDR3 gives the full variable domain: EAGVVQSPRYKIIEKKQPVAFWCNPISGHNTLYWYLQNLGQGPELLIRYENEEAVDDSQLPKDRFSAERLKGVDSTLKIQPAELGDSAVYLCASSLTSGGTSYEQYFGPGTRLTVT.

The rearrangement uses TRBV6-8 and TRBJ2-7; 11 positions agree with TRBD2. The CDR3 is 15 residues long. The trim removed 0 bases at V and 3 bases at J, leaving 1 base unmatched. Germline V gene lookup returns CDR1 MNHGY and CDR2 SAAAGT. Here the CDR3 DNA reads TGTGCCAGCAGTTACTCCGGGACTAGCGGCTACGAGCAGTACTTC. This sequence encodes CASSYSGTSGYEQYF.

The genes are TRBV19 and TRBJ1-6, with a tentative D call TRBD1 (6 bases). Germline V gene data show CDR1 as LNHDA and CDR2 as SQIVND (reference sequence). This CDR3 region has 16 residues. V was clipped by 3 bases and J by 10 bases, with 19 bases between them. CDR3 bases: TGTGCCAGTAGTATCTCTGGGGGGCTTTTTTTCTCACCCCTCCACTTT. Protein: CASSISGGLFFSPLHF.

The genes are TRBV5-1 and TRBJ2-4; 9 bases map to TRBD2. The V and J ends lost 0 bases and 9 bases, in that order; junction bases with no gene match: 10. This CDR3 is 16 amino acids long. Germline V gives CDR1 SGHRS, CDR2 YFSETQ. CDR3 bases: TGCGCCAGCAGCTTGGGTGTCAGCGGGAGGACGGGCATTCAGTACTTC. Amino acids: CASSLGVSGRTGIQYF.

This clone is medium-sized (0.01 to 0.1%) within its sample. V usage is TRBV11-3 and J usage is TRBJ2-7; the D gene could be TRBD1 or TRBD2 (5 bases each). V lost 2 bases and J lost 7, with 15 bases in between. This CDR3 spans 14 amino acids. Germline CDR1 and CDR2: SGHNT and YENEEA. In DNA, the CDR3 is TGTGCCAGCAGCTTACTCGGGGCTGGGTGGGAGCAGTACTTC. Its protein is CASSLLGAGWEQYF.

This clone is large (0.1 to 1%) within its sample. The chain links TRBV11-3 to TRBJ2-7; D is possibly TRBD1 or TRBD2 (5 bases each). Looked up from germline, CDR1 is SGHNT and CDR2 is YENEEA. V lost 4 bases and J 3 bases, leaving 13 bases between the germline ends. The CDR3 runs 14 residues. The CDR3 DNA follows: TGTGCCAGCAGCTCCTGGGACCGAATCTACGAGCAGTACTTC. It is translated as CASSSWDRIYEQYF.

This clone occurred a few times. The J gene is TRBJ2-7, the V gene TRBV23-1; maybe TRBD2 (6 bases). TRBV23-1 is noted as an ORF with a role that remains uncertain. Between the trimmed V and J ends, which lost 6 bases and 3 bases, there was a span of 12 bases. The CDR3 is made up of 13 amino acids. This CDR3 is CASSLGLIYEQYF. In nucleotides, the CDR3 is TGCGCCAGCAGCTTGGGACTCATCTACGAGCAGTACTTC.

This clone turned up a few times. This sequence joins TRBV6-8 and TRBJ2-6, with 8 positions matching TRBD2. Germline trimming cut 6 bases from V and 2 bases from J; bases unmatched to any gene: 3. The CDR3 contains 15 residues. Per germline, CDR1 MNHGY and CDR2 SAAAGT. Here the CDR3 DNA reads TGTGCCAGCAGCCCCGGGGGGGCTGGGGCCAACGTCCTGACTTTC. As protein: CASSPGGAGANVLTF.

This chain links TRBV18 with TRBJ1-1; 9 bases fit TRBD1. Trimming took 5 bases from V and 5 from J; bases not matched to a gene: 6. CDR1 KGHSH and CDR2 LQKENI come from the germline V gene. CDR3 length: 14 amino acids. The CDR3 nucleotides are TGTGCCAGCTCAAAGGACAGGGGAAGAACTGAAGCTTTCTTT. Translated, it gives CASSKDRGRTEAFF.

This clone was observed a handful of times. V is TRBV6-8 and J is TRBJ1-6; no reliable D call. V was cut by 10 bases and J by 6 bases, with 13 bases left in between. Germline V lookup: CDR1 MNHGY, CDR2 SAAAGT. The CDR3 has 13 amino acids. The CDR3 loop is CAIRGLGNSPLHF. The CDR3 DNA follows: TGTGCCATCAGAGGACTCGGTAATTCACCCCTCCACTTT.

The J gene is TRBJ2-2, the V gene TRBV19, with 12 bases fitting TRBD1. The CDR3 is 16 residues long. Trimming at V came to 7 bases and at J to 4 bases, leaving 7 bases not matched to a gene. The V gene's germline CDR1 is LNHDA and CDR2 SQIVND (reference sequence). In DNA, the CDR3 is TGTGCCAGTAAGGGACAGGGGGCTTTAGGCACCGGGGAGCTGTTTTTT. Translation gives CASKGQGALGTGELFF.

The chain recombines TRBV18 with TRBJ1-2; no clear D. This CDR3 spans 16 amino acids. V lost 3 bases and J lost 2, with 16 bases in between. Germline V lookup: CDR1 KGHSH, CDR2 LQKENI. CDR3 nucleotides: TGTGCCAGCTCACCGGAGGATAGGCGGAGAAACTATGGCTACACCTTC. Its protein product is CASSPEDRRRNYGYTF. Full variable domain (missing parts from reference TRBV18 and TRBJ1-2): NAGVMQNPRHLVRRRGQEARLRCSPMKGHSHVYWYRQLPEEGLKFMVYLQKENIIDESGMPKERFSAEFPKEGPSILRIQQVVRGDSAAYFCASSPEDRRRNYGYTFGSGTRLTVV.

This clone came up a few times. The chain is built from TRBV11-3 and TRBJ2-1, with 11 nucleotides matching TRBD2. J lost 2 bases, V lost 8 bases, and 11 bases had no gene match. The CDR3 runs to 17 residues. Germline-derived CDR1 and CDR2 are SGHNT and YENEEA. The CDR3 is CASLSGGAVNTYNEQFF. Here the CDR3 DNA reads TGTGCCAGCCTTAGCGGGGGGGCGGTTAATACCTACAATGAGCAGTTCTTC.

The rearrangement joins TRBV23-1 to TRBJ1-1; maybe TRBD1 (6 bases). TRBV23-1 carries the ORF label, with uncertain function. V was trimmed by 8 bases and J by 2 bases, leaving 15 bases between them. The CDR3 is 14 residues long. CDR3 protein: CASVRTDNNTEAFF. Written as DNA, the CDR3 is TGCGCCAGCGTACGGACAGATAATAACACTGAAGCTTTCTTT.

The chain links TRBV12-5 to TRBJ2-1; 8 positions match TRBD1. This CDR3 has 13 residues. The germline gives CDR1 LGHNT, CDR2 FRNRAP. The chain's CDR3 is CASTPGQVGEQFF. Here the CDR3 DNA reads TGTGCCAGCACCCCGGGACAGGTTGGTGAGCAGTTCTTC.

Within the sample, this clone is medium-sized. The chain carries TRBV12-5 and TRBJ2-2; possible D gene TRBD2, 6 bases. Germline values: CDR1 LGHNT, CDR2 FRNRAP. The CDR3 has 15 amino acids. CDR3 DNA sequence: TGTGCCAGCACTCTTCTAGCGCTTCACACCGGGGAGCTGTTTTTT. Protein product: CASTLLALHTGELFF.

This clone was detected a few times. V is TRBV6-8 and J is TRBJ2-3; the match to TRBD2 covers 13 bases. J was trimmed by 6 bases and V by 7 bases; bases with no gene match: 10. This CDR3 comprises 16 residues. Germline V gene data show CDR1 as MNHGY and CDR2 as SAAAGT. The CDR3 nucleotides read TGTGCCAGCACCAAGGGGAAGACTAGCGGGAGGGATACGCAGTATTTT. Translating it yields CASTKGKTSGRDTQYF.

This clone has only a few counts. The V gene is TRBV6-8, the J gene TRBJ2-7; tentatively, D is TRBD1 or TRBD2 (5 bases each). Looked up from germline, CDR1 is MNHGY and CDR2 is SAAAGT. V lost 5 bases to trimming and J lost 4 bases, with 18 bases between them. The length of the CDR3 is 15 residues. The CDR3 DNA reads as TGTGCCAGCAGTAACACCGGGACGATCGTATACGAGCAGTACTTC. Translated: CASSNTGTIVYEQYF.

In this sample, this clone turned up a few times. V usage is TRBV11-3 and J usage is TRBJ2-7, with TRBD2 matching 8 bases. Germline CDR1 SGHNT, CDR2 YENEEA. This CDR3 is built from 15 residues. The ends lost 2 bases at V and 2 bases at J; junction bases unmatched: 5. The CDR3 nucleotides read TGTGCCAGCAGCTTACGGGAGGGGGGCACCTACGAGCAGTACTTC. Translation gives CASSLREGGTYEQYF.

This clone was seen more than once but under ten times. The chain recombines TRBV11-3 with TRBJ2-1; 12 positions agree with TRBD1. CDR3 length: 15 residues. V shed 5 bases, J shed 7 bases, and the junction held 6 bases outside the gene matches. In germline, CDR1 is SGHNT, CDR2 YENEEA. CDR3 DNA sequence: TGTGCCAGCAGCATAGGGACAGGGGGCAGGAATGAGCAGTTCTTC. Its protein product is CASSIGTGGRNEQFF.

This clone was seen a handful of times. This chain links TRBV28 with TRBJ1-2, with D perhaps matching TRBD1 (6 bases). Trimming took 6 bases from V and 6 from J, leaving 11 bases between them. In germline, CDR1 is MDHEN, CDR2 SYDVKM. The CDR3 loop spans 12 amino acids. CDR3 in DNA: TGTGCCAGCAGACCAGGACAGAATGGCTACACCTTC. This translates into CASRPGQNGYTF.

The chain has TRBV6-7 and TRBJ1-1; D is undetermined. TRBV6-7 qualifies as an ORF whose function is uncertain. The CDR3 totals 11 residues. V lost 8 bases, J lost 4 bases, and 8 bases lay in between. The CDR3, as DNA: TGTGCCAGCCAGGCAGGCACTGAAGCTTTCTTT. Translating gives CASQAGTEAFF.